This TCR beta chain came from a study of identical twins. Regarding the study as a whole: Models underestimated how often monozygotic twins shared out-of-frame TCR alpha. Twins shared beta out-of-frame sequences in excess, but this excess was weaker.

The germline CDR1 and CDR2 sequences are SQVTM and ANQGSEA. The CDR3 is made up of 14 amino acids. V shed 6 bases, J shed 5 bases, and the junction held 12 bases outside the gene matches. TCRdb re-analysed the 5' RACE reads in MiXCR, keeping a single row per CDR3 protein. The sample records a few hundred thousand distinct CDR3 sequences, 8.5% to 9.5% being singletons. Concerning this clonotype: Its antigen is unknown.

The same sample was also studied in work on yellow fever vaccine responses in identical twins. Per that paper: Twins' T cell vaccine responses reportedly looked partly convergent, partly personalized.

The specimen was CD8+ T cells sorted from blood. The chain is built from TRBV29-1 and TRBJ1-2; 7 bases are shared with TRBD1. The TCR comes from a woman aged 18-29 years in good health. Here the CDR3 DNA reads TGCAGCGTCGGGGGTGAACAGGGGTCGTATGGCTACACCTTC. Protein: CSVGGEQGSYGYTF.